This T cell receptor beta chain was retrieved from a study of cytomegalovirus exposure and HLA in healthy donors. Sequencing was performed with immunoSEQ multiplex PCR; in TCRdb, only in-frame clones are kept and a portion is missing. The top ten hold nearly 0.7% of the sample, which has tens of thousands of clones, approximately 95% seen once. Comments on this clone: Its antigen is unknown.

Germline trimming cut 5 bases from V and 1 base from J; bases unmatched to any gene: 8. CDR1 and CDR2 from the germline V gene are SGHTA and FQGNSA. The CDR3 sequence is 15 residues long. Whole-study results and caveats: Whilst most TCR sequences proved rare, a subset of public TCRs occurred across many donors. Among TCR beta chains, those listed as cytomegalovirus-associated numbered around 160. Reported results showed that the classifier diagnosed cytomegalovirus status with high specificity and sensitivity.

The sequencing sample was made of PBMCs. This TCR came from a woman in her late teens or twenties in good health and CMV-seronegative. V and J are TRBV7-2 and TRBJ2-7; 7 bases are a match to TRBD1. The CDR3 DNA reads as TGTGCCAGCAGCCCATCAGGGGGTGAGTCCTACGAGCAGTACTTC. This encodes CASSPSGGESYEQYF.